This T cell receptor (beta chain) is drawn from a study of blood T cell repertoires in COVID-19 (dated by TCRdb to about 2020). Regarding the research as a whole: Collaborator samples came from the United States, Italy and Spain and covered acute and convalescent phases of COVID-19. The repertoires were released in a freely available public database intended as a resource for research on the immune response to SARS-CoV-2. Where available, HLA class I and class II types were taken from metadata supplied by the sample provider and were not determined by assay-based typing. The prospective study material was composed of cDNA or gDNA derived from T cells, B-cell-depleted T cells, or PBMCs. A de-identified subject ID, COVID-19 status, age in years and sex were almost always included in the sample metadata. Subjects who had been exposed to COVID-19, were actively infected with it, or had recovered from it provided the deeply sampled blood TCRbeta repertoires that made up the dataset. Samples came from the ongoing ImmuneRACE study (first 160 participants) plus 1,254 subjects from 6 global collaborators. The paper as a whole reports these results and caveats: How much clinical and demographic metadata was included differed by source and by participant, and the metadata was provided uncurated.

TCRbeta CDR3 regions were amplified from genomic DNA by means of the immunoSEQ Assay, a bias-controlled multiplex PCR. In the original analysis: Within the assay, amplification of reference gene primers was used to estimate how many nucleated cells each sample contained. Sequence reads were collapsed and filtered to measure the absolute abundance of every unique TCRbeta CDR3 rearrangement. Productive Simpson clonality was computed per sample as the square root of Simpson's diversity index over productive rearrangements. TCRdb's version of the immuneACCESS table is confined to in-frame rearrangements and falls short of the full clone set. An unresolved V gene accounts for under half of the shortfall where checked; the remainder is of unknown origin. Clone size and V and J calls were adopted from that table, with D and trimming inferred from the DNA. The sample yields 120,000 or so clones; around 81% were counted once. Clones ranked in the top ten supply 17% of the sample.

As regards this clone: Its antigen has not been determined. Base qualities were left out, and no much larger clone turns up one base away.

In Seattle, one collaborating source enrolled patients while the infection was active and tracked those patients longitudinally over the course of disease. Collaborating institutions collected whole blood in K2EDTA tubes following their own protocols. For TCRbeta analysis, collaborators shipped samples as frozen whole blood, isolated PBMCs, or DNA extracted from either of those sample types. As encoded in the germline V gene, CDR1 is MDHEN while CDR2 is SYDVKM. Relative to germline, V is 5 bases shorter and J is 0 bases shorter, with 19 bases between their ends. Reading from cysteine to phenylalanine, the CDR3 counts 17 amino acids. Kept here is only the CDR3 DNA, which spans 51 bases and is read in frame from base 1.

The sequence is built from TRBV28 and TRBJ2-5; the best D guess is TRBD1, with 5 bases matching. Sequencing was carried out using peripheral blood. This receptor was identified in a man aged 30-40 years with COVID-19, enrolled during active disease. The CDR3 protein sequence reads: CASSGAIGLMYQETQYF. The DNA sequence is given as TGTGCCAGCAGTGGGGCTATTGGGCTCATGTACCAAGAGACCCAGTACTTC. Reference TRBV28 and TRBJ2-5 proteins supply the regions before and after the CDR3; the full variable domain is: DVKVTQSSRYLVKRTGEKVFLECVQDMDHENMFWYRQDPGLGLRLIYFSYDVKMKEKGDIPEGYSVSREKKERFSLILESASTNQTSMYLCASSGAIGLMYQETQYFGPGTRLLVL.